One T cell receptor beta chain is described in this entry. Only in-frame clones appear in the TCRdb table, and some are missing; sequencing was by immunoSEQ multiplex PCR. This table has roughly 410,000 clones, 75% to 90% appearing once. The germline V gene has CDR1 KGHSH and CDR2 LQKENI. The CDR3 loop spans 16 amino acids. V was trimmed by 2 bases and J by 4 bases, leaving 15 bases between them. These data originate in a study of blood T cell repertoires in COVID-19. Study-wide context: Researchers got acute and convalescent COVID-19 samples from the United States, Italy and Spain. PBMCs, B-cell-depleted T cells, or T cells provided the cDNA or gDNA that made up the material.

In Seattle, patients joined the study during active infection and were tracked longitudinally. The chain couples TRBV18 to TRBJ1-3, with D unresolved. This receptor was obtained from a woman in her thirties or forties with COVID-19, enrolled during active disease. The sample comprised peripheral blood. The chain's CDR3 is CASSPESRSQGNTIYF. In nucleotides, the CDR3 is TGTGCCAGCTCACCAGAAAGCCGGAGCCAGGGAAACACCATATATTTT.